These 6 T cell receptor beta chains share one sample of origin, sequenced in a study of blood T cell repertoires in COVID-19. Measured with immunoSEQ multiplex PCR; TCRdb has only the in-frame clones, and not every one. The sample lists approximately 300,000 clones; about 85% were seen once. Sequenced: PBMCs or T cells enriched from blood (not recorded which). These receptors were obtained from a woman under 40 who had recovered from COVID-19.

The chain uses TRBV3-1 (or the pseudogene TRBV3-2) and TRBJ1-6; maybe TRBD1 (5 bases). The CDR3 sequence is 17 residues long. Trimming stripped 3 bases from V and 9 bases from J, with 21 bases between. The germline gives CDR1 LGHDT, CDR2 YNNKEL (reference sequence). The CDR3 here is CASSQEPSLTGGSPLHF. In DNA form, the CDR3 reads TGTGCCAGCAGCCAGGAGCCATCCCTGACCGGGGGTTCACCCCTCCACTTT.

This chain uses TRBV9 with TRBJ1-1; 10 bases line up with TRBD1. Trimming removed 3 bases from V and 12 bases from J; junction bases left unmatched: 11. Germline loops: CDR1 SGDLS, CDR2 YYNGEE. The CDR3 has 14 residues. The CDR3 loop is CASSEGMGQGITFF. The CDR3 DNA follows: TGTGCCAGCAGCGAGGGAATGGGACAGGGGATTACTTTCTTT.

The rearrangement joins TRBV2 to TRBJ1-2; 7 bases fit TRBD1. Germline assignment: CDR1 SNHLY and CDR2 FYNNEI. This CDR3 has 11 amino acids. The junction had 4 bases not matched to a gene; V was cut back by 11 bases and J by 4 bases. The CDR3 reads CAEGAIYGYTF. The CDR3 DNA sequence: TGTGCCGAGGGGGCCATCTATGGCTACACCTTC.

This clone occurred once. The rearrangement uses TRBV19 and TRBJ2-1, with a weak D call TRBD1 (5 bases). CDR3 length: 13 residues. From germline, CDR1 is LNHDA and CDR2 SQIVND (reference sequence). Trimming took off 3 bases at V and 6 bases at J, with 9 bases between the two ends. The CDR3 bases are TGTGCCAGTAGTATGGGGCTCTCCAATGAGCAGTTCTTC. This codes for CASSMGLSNEQFF.

This clone has more than one count but fewer than ten. The genes are TRBV5-5 and TRBJ1-5; 7 bases agree with TRBD1. This CDR3 has 14 residues. Trimming took 4 bases from V and 6 from J; bases not matched to a gene: 7. Germline V gene data show CDR1 as SGHKS and CDR2 as YYEKEE (reference sequence). CDR3 sequence: CASSGDRDVQPQHF. DNA for the CDR3: TGTGCCAGCAGCGGTGACAGGGATGTTCAGCCCCAGCATTTT.

V is TRBV6-5 and J is TRBJ2-5, with 9 bases matching TRBD2. CDR1 is MNHEY, CDR2 SVGAGI, per germline. CDR3 length: 15 amino acids. J lost 4 bases, V lost 2 bases, and 5 bases had no gene match. In nucleotides, the CDR3 is TGTGCCAGCAGTTACGGCGGGGGGGCCTCAGAGACCCAGTACTTC. Protein sequence: CASSYGGGASETQYF.